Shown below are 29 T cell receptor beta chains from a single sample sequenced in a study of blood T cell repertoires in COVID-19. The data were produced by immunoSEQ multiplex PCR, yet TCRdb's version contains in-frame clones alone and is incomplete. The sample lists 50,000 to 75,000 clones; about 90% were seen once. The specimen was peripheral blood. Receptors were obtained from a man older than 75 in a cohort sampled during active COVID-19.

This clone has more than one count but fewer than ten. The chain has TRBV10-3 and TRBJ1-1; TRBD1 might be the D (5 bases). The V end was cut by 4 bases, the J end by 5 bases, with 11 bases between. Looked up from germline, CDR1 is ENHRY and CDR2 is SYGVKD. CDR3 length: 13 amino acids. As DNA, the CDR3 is TGTGCCATCAGTGCGGGGGGTCGGACTGAAGCTTTCTTT. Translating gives CAISAGGRTEAFF.

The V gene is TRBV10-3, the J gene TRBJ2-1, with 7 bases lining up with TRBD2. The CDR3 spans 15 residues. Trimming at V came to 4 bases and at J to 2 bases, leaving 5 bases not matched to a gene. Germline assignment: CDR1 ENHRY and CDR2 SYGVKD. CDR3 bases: TGTGCCATCAGTGTGGAGGGAGGGCCCTACAATGAGCAGTTCTTC. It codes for CAISVEGGPYNEQFF.

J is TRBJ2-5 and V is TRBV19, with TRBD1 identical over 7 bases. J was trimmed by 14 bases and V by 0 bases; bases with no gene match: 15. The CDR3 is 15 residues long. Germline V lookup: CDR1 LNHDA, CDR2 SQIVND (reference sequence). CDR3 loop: CASSIDPLQGPPPYF. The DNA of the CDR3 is TGTGCCAGTAGTATAGACCCTTTACAGGGGCCTCCTCCCTACTTC.

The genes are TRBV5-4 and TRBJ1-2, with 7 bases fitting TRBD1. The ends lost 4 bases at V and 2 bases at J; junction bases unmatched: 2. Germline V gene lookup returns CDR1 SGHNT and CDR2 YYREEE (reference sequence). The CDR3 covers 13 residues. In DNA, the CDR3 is TGTGCCAGCAGCCCGGACAGGAACTATGGCTACACCTTC. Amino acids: CASSPDRNYGYTF.

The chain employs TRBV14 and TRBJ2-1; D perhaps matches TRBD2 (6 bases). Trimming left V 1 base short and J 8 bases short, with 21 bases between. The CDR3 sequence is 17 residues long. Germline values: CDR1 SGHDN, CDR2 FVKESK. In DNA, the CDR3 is TGTGCCAGCAGCCAAGTGGTGCCACTAGCCGGACATGATGAGCAGTTCTTC. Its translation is CASSQVVPLAGHDEQFF.

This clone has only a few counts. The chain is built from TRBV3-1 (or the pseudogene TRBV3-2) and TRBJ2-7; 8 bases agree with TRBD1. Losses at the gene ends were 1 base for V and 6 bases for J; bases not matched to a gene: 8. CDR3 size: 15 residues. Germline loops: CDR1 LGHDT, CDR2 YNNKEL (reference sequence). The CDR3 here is CASSQGDRLESEQYF. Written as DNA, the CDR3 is TGTGCCAGCAGCCAAGGGGACAGGCTCGAGAGCGAGCAGTACTTC.

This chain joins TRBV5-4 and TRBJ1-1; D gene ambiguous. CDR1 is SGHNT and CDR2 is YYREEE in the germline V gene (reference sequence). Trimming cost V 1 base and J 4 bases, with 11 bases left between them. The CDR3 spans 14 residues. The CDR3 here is CASSLQVGSTEAFF. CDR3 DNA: TGTGCCAGCAGCTTGCAGGTTGGGAGCACTGAAGCTTTCTTT.

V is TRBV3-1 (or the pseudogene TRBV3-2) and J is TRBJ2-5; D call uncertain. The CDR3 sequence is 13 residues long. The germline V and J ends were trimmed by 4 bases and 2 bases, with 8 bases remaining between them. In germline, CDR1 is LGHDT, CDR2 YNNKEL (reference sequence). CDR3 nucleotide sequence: TGTGCCAGCAGCCCCAGCGCTCAAGAGACCCAGTACTTC. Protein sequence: CASSPSAQETQYF.

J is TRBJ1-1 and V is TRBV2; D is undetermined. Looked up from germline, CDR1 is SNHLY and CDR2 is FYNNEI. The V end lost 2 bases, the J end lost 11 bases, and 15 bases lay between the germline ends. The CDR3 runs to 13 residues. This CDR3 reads CASSEWQMEVAFF. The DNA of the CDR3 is TGTGCCAGCAGTGAATGGCAGATGGAGGTGGCTTTCTTT.

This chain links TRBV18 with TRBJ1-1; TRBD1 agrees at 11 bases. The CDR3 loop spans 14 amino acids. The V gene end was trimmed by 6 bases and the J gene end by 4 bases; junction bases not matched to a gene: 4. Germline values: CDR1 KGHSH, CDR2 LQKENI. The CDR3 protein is CASSGQGAPTEAFF. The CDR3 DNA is TGTGCCAGCTCCGGACAGGGGGCGCCCACTGAAGCTTTCTTT.

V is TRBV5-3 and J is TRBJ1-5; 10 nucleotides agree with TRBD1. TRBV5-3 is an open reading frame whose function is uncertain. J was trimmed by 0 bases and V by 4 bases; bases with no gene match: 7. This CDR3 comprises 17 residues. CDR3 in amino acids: CARSDRGPTYSNQPQHF. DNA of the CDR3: TGTGCCAGAAGCGACAGGGGGCCAACATATAGCAATCAGCCCCAGCATTTT.

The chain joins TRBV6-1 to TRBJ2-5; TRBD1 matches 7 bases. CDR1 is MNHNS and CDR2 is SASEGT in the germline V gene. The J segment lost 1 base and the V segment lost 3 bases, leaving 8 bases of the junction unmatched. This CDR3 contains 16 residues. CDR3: CASSDPLDRVQETQYF. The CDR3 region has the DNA TGTGCCAGCAGTGACCCTTTAGACAGGGTCCAAGAGACCCAGTACTTC.

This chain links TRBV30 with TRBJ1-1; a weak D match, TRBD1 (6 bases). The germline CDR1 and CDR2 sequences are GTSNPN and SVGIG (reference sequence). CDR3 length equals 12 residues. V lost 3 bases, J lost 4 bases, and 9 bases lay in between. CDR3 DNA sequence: TGTGCCTGGAGGGGAGGGGGCACTGAAGCTTTCTTT. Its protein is CAWRGGGTEAFF.

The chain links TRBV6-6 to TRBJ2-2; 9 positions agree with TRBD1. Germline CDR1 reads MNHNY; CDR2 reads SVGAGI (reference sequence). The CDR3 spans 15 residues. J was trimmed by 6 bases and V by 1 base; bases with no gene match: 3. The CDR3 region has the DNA TGTGCCAGCAGTTACTTCGACAGGGGGTCCGGGGAGCTGTTTTTT. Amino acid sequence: CASSYFDRGSGELFF.

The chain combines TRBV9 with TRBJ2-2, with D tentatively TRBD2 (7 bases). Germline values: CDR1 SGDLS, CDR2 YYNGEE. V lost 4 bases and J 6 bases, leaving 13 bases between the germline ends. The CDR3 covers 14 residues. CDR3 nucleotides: TGTGCCAGCAGCACCGAGGGGGGGCCCGGGGAGCTGTTTTTT. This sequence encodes CASSTEGGPGELFF.

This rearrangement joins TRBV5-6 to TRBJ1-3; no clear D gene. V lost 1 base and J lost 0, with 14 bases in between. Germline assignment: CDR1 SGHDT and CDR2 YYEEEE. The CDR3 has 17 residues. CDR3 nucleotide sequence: TGTGCCAGCAGCTTGAGATTACGCGGGTCCTCTGGAAACACCATATATTTT. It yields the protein CASSLRLRGSSGNTIYF.

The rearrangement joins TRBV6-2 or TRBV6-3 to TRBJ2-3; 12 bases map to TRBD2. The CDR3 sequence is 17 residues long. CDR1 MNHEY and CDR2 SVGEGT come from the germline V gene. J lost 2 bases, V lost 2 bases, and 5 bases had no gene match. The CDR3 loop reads CASSYQTSGGFTDTQYF. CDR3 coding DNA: TGTGCCAGCAGTTACCAGACTAGCGGGGGTTTCACAGATACGCAGTATTTT.

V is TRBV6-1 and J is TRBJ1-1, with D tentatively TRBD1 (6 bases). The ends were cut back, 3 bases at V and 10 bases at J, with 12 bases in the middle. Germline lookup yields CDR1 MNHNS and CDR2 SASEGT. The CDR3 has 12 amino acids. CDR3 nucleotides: TGTGCCAGCAGTGAGACAGGCCATGGAGCTTTCTTT. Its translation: CASSETGHGAFF.

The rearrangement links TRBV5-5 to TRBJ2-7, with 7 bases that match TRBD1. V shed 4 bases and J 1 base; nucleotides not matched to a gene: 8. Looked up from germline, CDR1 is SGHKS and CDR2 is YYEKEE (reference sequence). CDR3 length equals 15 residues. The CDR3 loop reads CASSVDGTASYEQYF. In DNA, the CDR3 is TGTGCCAGCAGCGTTGACGGGACAGCGTCCTACGAGCAGTACTTC. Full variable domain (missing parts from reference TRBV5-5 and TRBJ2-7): DAGVTQSPTHLIKTRGQQVTLRCSPISGHKSVSWYQQVLGQGPQFIFQYYEKEERGRGNFPDRFSARQFPNYSSELNVNALLLGDSALYLCASSVDGTASYEQYFGPGTRLTVT.

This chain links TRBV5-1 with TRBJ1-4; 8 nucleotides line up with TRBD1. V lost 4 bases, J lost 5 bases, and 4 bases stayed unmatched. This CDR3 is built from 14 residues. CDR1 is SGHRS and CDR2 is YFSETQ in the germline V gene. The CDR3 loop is CASSPQGANEKLFF. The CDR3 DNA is TGCGCCAGCAGCCCCCAGGGGGCGAATGAAAAACTGTTTTTT.

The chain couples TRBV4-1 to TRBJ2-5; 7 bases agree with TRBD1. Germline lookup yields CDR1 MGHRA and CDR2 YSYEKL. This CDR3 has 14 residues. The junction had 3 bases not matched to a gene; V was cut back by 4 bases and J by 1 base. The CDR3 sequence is CASSPGQIQETQYF. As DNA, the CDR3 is TGCGCCAGCAGCCCGGGACAGATCCAAGAGACCCAGTACTTC.

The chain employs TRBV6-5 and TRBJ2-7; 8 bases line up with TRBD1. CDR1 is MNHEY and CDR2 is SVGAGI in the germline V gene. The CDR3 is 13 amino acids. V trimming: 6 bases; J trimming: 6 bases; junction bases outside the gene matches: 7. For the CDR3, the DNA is TGTGCCAGCAGGGACAGGGAGTATAGCGAGCAGTACTTC. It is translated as CASRDREYSEQYF.

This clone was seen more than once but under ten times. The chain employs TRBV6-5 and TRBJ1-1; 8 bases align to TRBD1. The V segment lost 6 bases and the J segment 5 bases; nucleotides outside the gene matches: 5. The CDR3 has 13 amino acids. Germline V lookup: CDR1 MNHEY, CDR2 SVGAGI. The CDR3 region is CASRRTGITEAFF. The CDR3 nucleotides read TGTGCCAGCAGGAGGACAGGGATAACTGAAGCTTTCTTT.

The CDR3 is CASSAQTGTDTQYF. The CDR3, as DNA: TGCGCCAGCAGCGCGCAAACAGGGACAGATACGCAGTATTTT. The rearrangement joins TRBV5-1 to TRBJ2-3; maybe TRBD1 (6 bases). This CDR3 has 14 amino acids. V lost 4 bases to trimming and J lost 3 bases, with 12 bases between them. Germline V gene lookup returns CDR1 SGHRS and CDR2 YFSETQ.

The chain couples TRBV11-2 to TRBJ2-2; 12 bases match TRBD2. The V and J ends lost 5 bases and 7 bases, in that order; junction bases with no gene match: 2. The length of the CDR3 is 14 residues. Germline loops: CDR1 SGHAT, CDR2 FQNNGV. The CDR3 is CASSLAGGYGELFF. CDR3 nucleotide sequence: TGTGCCAGCAGCCTAGCGGGAGGGTACGGGGAGCTGTTTTTT. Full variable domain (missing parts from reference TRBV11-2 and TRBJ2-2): EAGVAQSPRYKIIEKRQSVAFWCNPISGHATLYWYQQILGQGPKLLIQFQNNGVVDDSQLPKDRFSAERLKGVDSTLKIQPAKLEDSAVYLCASSLAGGYGELFFGEGSRLTVL.

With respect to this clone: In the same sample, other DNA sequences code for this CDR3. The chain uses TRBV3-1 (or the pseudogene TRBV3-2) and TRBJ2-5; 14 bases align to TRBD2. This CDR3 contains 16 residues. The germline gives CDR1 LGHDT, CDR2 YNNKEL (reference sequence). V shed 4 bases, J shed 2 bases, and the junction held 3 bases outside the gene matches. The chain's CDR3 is CASSPGLAGGQETQYF. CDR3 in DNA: TGTGCCAGCAGCCCAGGACTAGCGGGGGGACAAGAGACCCAGTACTTC.

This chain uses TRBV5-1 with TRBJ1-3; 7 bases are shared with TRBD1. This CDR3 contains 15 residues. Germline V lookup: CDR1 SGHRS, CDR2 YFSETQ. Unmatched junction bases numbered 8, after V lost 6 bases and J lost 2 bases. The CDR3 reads CASTANTGAGNTIYF. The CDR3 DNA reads TGCGCCAGCACCGCCAACACAGGGGCTGGAAACACCATATATTTT.

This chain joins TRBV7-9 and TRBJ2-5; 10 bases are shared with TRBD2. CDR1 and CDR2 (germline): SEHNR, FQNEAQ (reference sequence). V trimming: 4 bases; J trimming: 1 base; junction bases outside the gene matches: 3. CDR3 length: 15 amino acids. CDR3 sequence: CASSWPSGGQETQYF. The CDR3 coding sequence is TGTGCCAGCAGCTGGCCTAGCGGGGGCCAAGAGACCCAGTACTTC.

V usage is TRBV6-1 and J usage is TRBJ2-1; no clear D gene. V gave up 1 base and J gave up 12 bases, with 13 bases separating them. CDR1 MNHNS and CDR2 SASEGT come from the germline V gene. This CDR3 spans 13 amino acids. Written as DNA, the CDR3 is TGTGCCAGCAGTGAAGAGGCGGAGCGTGGGCAGTTCTTC. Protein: CASSEEAERGQFF.